The next 5 T cell receptor beta chains were all read from a single sample in a study of T cell repertoires in cytomegalovirus infection. Using its own MiXCR run on the reads, TCRdb lists one record per CDR3 protein. The repertoire has about 450,000 distinct CDR3 sequences, 25% to 40% of them found once; the top ten carry approximately 15%. Sequenced: PBMCs. Receptors were obtained from a human donor in good health (CMV status not recorded). Some clones in this sample may be carry-over from other donors' samples.

The genes are TRBV20-1 and TRBJ1-1; D is ambiguous. Looked up from germline, CDR1 is DFQATT and CDR2 is SNEGSKA (reference sequence). This CDR3 is 13 amino acids long. Trimming left V 5 bases short and J 2 bases short, with 12 bases between. CDR3 in amino acids: CSAGETPNTEAFF. As DNA, the CDR3 is TGCAGTGCTGGGGAGACACCCAACACTGAAGCTTTCTTT.

In this sample, this clonotype turned up a few times. CDR3 in DNA: TGTGCCAGCAGACACGCTGGGGGGACAGGGAACACTGAAGCTTTCTTT. Translated: CASRHAGGTGNTEAFF. The genes are TRBV6-2 or TRBV6-3 and TRBJ1-1; 8 nucleotides match TRBD1. The V gene's germline CDR1 is MNHEY and CDR2 SVGEGT. V shed 6 bases, J shed 1 base, and the junction held 10 bases outside the gene matches. This CDR3 has 16 amino acids.

This clonotype was recorded many times. The chain employs TRBV7-2 and TRBJ2-3; 7 nucleotides align to TRBD1. Germline assignment: CDR1 SGHTA and CDR2 FQGNSA. V was clipped by 4 bases and J by 5 bases; unmatched bases: 12. This CDR3 spans 16 amino acids. CDR3 bases: TGTGCCAGCAGCTACCAGAGAGCAGGGGGTGGAGATACGCAGTATTTT. Its protein product is CASSYQRAGGGDTQYF.

This chain uses TRBV5-6 with TRBJ1-2, with D possibly TRBD1 on 6 matching bases. CDR1 is SGHDT, CDR2 YYEEEE, per germline. The germline V and J ends were trimmed by 4 bases and 4 bases, with 11 bases remaining between them. CDR3 length: 13 residues. As DNA, the CDR3 is TGTGCCAGCAGCCGTAGGGGGTTCTATGGCTACACCTTC. Translating gives CASSRRGFYGYTF.

The table lists this clonotype with a few counts. The V gene is TRBV6-5, the J gene TRBJ1-6; perhaps TRBD1 as D (6 bases). The CDR3 spans 17 residues. Looked up from germline, CDR1 is MNHEY and CDR2 is SVGAGI. Deletions cut 1 base from V and 14 bases from J, with 24 bases between. The CDR3 DNA follows: TGTGCCAGCAGTTACTTACGAGGGACACCTTCCAGGTCTGCCCTCCACTTT. Its translation is CASSYLRGTPSRSALHF.